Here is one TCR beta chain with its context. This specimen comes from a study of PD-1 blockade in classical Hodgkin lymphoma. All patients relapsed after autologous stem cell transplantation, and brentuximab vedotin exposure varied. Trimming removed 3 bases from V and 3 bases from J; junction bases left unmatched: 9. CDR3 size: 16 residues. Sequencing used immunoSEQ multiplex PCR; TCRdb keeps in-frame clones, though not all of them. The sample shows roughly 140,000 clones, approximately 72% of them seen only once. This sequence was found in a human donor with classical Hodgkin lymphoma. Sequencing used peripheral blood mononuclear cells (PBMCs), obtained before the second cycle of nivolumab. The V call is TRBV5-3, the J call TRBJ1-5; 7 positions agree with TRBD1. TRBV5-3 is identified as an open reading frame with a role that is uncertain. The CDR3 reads CARSSASDRTNQPQHF. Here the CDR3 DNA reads TGTGCCAGAAGCTCGGCCTCGGACAGGACCAATCAGCCCCAGCATTTT.